The 5 T cell receptor beta chains in this list originate from one sample, sequenced in a study of OX40 agonist ivuxolimab in advanced cancers. Sequencing used immunoSEQ multiplex PCR; TCRdb keeps in-frame clones, though not all of them. The sample consists of under 65,000 clones, roughly 81% of them appearing once. The input for sequencing was CD4+ or CD8+ T cells sorted from blood, taken in a trial of the OX40 agonist ivuxolimab. The receptors were sampled from an adult with an advanced solid tumor such as melanoma, head and neck, liver or kidney cancer.

The rearrangement links TRBV6-6 to TRBJ1-4; the D gene is possibly TRBD1 (5 bases). Germline V gene sequence: CDR1 MNHNY, CDR2 SVGAGI (reference sequence). Trimming cost V 0 bases and J 3 bases, with 11 bases left between them. The CDR3 covers 16 residues. The CDR3 here is CASSYSGPGPNEKLFF. In nucleotides, the CDR3 is TGTGCCAGCAGTTACTCGGGCCCGGGGCCTAATGAAAAACTGTTTTTT.

This chain joins TRBV27 and TRBJ2-2; D is ambiguous. CDR3 length equals 16 residues. V lost 7 bases and J lost 0, with 15 bases in between. The germline V gene encodes CDR1 MNHEY and CDR2 SMNVEV (reference sequence). CDR3 sequence: CASKIDLFANTGELFF. As DNA, the CDR3 is TGTGCCAGCAAGATCGACTTGTTCGCGAACACCGGGGAGCTGTTTTTT.

The V and J genes are TRBV5-1 and TRBJ1-6; 8 bases map to TRBD1. The CDR3 runs to 15 residues. V shed 0 bases, J shed 9 bases, and the junction held 5 bases outside the gene matches. Germline CDR1 SGHRS, CDR2 YFSETQ. The CDR3 reads CASSLADREGSPLHF. In DNA, the CDR3 is TGCGCCAGCAGCTTGGCGGACAGGGAGGGTTCACCCCTCCACTTT. Looking up the rest from reference TRBV5-1 and TRBJ1-6 gives the full variable domain: KAGVTQTPRYLIKTRGQQVTLSCSPISGHRSVSWYQQTPGQGLQFLFEYFSETQRNKGNFPGRFSGRQFSNSRSEMNVSTLELGDSALYLCASSLADREGSPLHFGNGTRLTVT.

The V call is TRBV6-6, the J call TRBJ2-5; 8 bases are a match to TRBD2. CDR1 and CDR2 from the germline V gene are MNHNY and SVGAGI (reference sequence). The ends lost 7 bases at V and 2 bases at J; junction bases unmatched: 6. This CDR3 comprises 14 residues. DNA of the CDR3: TGTGCCAGCACGCTAGCGGGTATTCAAGAGACCCAGTACTTC. It yields the protein CASTLAGIQETQYF.

This clone was observed many times. The chain joins TRBV19 to TRBJ1-2; 7 bases agree with TRBD1. CDR1 LNHDA and CDR2 SQIVND come from the germline V gene (reference sequence). V lost 7 bases, J lost 1 base, and 6 bases stayed unmatched. The CDR3 has 14 amino acids. Here the CDR3 DNA reads TGTGCCAGTACCCCAGGGGGGGGTAACTATGGCTACACCTTC. Translation: CASTPGGGNYGYTF.